The following is a T cell receptor beta chain sequence with its context. It has no known antigen specificity. There are no base qualities to consult, and no much larger clone falls within one base. This entry belongs to a study of beta chain features in type 1 diabetes (dated by TCRdb to between 2017 and 2018). With regard to the full study: Mean age, gender distribution, total cell number and subset yield did not differ between patients and healthy donors. Across all samples, 90 million to 130 million sorted cells were examined, and cell number per subset correlated strongly with RNA yield. The study compared the TCRB repertoires of sorted circulating CD4+ T cell subsets in recently diagnosed type 1 diabetes patients with those in matched healthy donors. Naive and central memory subsets were obtained from all 30 or so donors, but regulatory and stem cell-like memory subsets were isolated from only 8 patients and roughly 8 healthy donors. Points the paper makes about the study in general: At VDJ recombination sites, patients with type 1 diabetes made fewer insertions and deleted more nucleotides, a pattern implying thymic rearrangement abnormalities. Because cDNA was sequenced instead of genomic DNA, activated cells with high expression could be over-represented, although the groups did not differ in activation or CD3 levels. Because small numbers of individuals were included in the HLA sub-analyses, any influence of HLA type on TCRB rearrangement was left unresolved. Naive, central memory and regulatory TCRB repertoires appeared to be more similar among patients than among healthy donors. PCR might favor shorter templates, but patient and control samples were amplified and corrected together, so any skew would affect both groups equally. In all four CD4+ subsets, TCRB CDR3 length was moderately but significantly shorter in type 1 diabetes patients.

A single peripheral blood draw of approximately 110 mL on average was collected from each donor into heparinised tubes. Using a panel that included CD45RO, CCR7, CD25, CD127, CD95 and CD27, naive, central memory, regulatory and stem cell-like memory CD4+ T cells were sorted on a BD FACSAria II. Purity was above 98% for every sorted population. Right away, PBMCs were isolated by Lymphoprep density gradient centrifugation and were stained directly, with no culture step. So that batch effects would be minimized, each experiment stained and sorted samples in pairs, pairing one healthy donor with one patient. The entire amount of isolated RNA was reverse transcribed using the High Capacity cDNA Reverse Transcription Kit, so the sequenced TCRB transcripts were expressed ones. Deep immunoSEQ sequencing was applied to naive, central memory and regulatory T cell samples, giving an average of about 3.8 million total reads per sample. After sorted cells were lysed in RLT buffer, RNA was extracted with DNase-treated RNeasy Micro or Mini kits, with the choice depending on cell number. To prevent cross-contamination, every cell subset was processed on its own, while patient and healthy donor samples were processed together. Using the immunoSEQ multiplex PCR, TCRB sequences were amplified from cDNA into 87-bp fragments spanning the CDR3 region. Amplicons were sequenced on the Illumina HiSeq platform. As for how the authors treated the data: Synthetic template baselines were used to correct PCR bias computationally, reads within Hamming distance 2 were collapsed together, and singletons that could not be merged were discarded. Reads were aligned against IMGT so that V, D and J genes, CDR3 length and insertions or deletions at six rearrangement sites could be assigned. Within each subset, clonotype counts were normalized to sorted cell number, after which true diversity and Gini coefficients were computed with the tcR R package. The overlap coefficient, calculated on TCRB nucleotide sequences, was used to measure repertoire sharing. Out-of-frame TCRB sequences from naive cells were analyzed to stand in for the pre-selection repertoire. In its TCRdb copy, this immuneACCESS table keeps in-frame sequences only and misses some clones. Where compared with another copy, unresolved V genes explain less than half of these, and the others have no known cause. For V, J and clone size, that table is used; D and trimming come from the DNA. For this sample the table gives 970,000 or so clones, of which roughly 16% were detected only once. The biggest ten clones account for 0.02% to 0.03% of the sample.

The germline V gene (reference sequence) specifies MNHNY as CDR1 and SVGAGI as CDR2. Trimming accounts for 6 bases at V and 9 bases at J, while the number of junction bases matched to no gene is 11. The CDR3, cysteine through phenylalanine, is 15 amino acids long. Here the CDR3 DNA is all that survives: 45 bases in frame from base 1. This receptor chain uses TRBV6-6 and TRBJ2-2, with 9 junctional bases fitting TRBD2. The sample consisted of naive CD4+ T cells from blood. Sample cell subset or site, as interpreted from the label and publication: true naive CD4+ T cells. This TCR was recovered from a woman between 18 and 30 years old in good health. For the CDR3, the sequence is CASSQAGGRERELFF. The DNA is as follows: TGTGCCAGCAGCCAAGCGGGGGGTAGAGAGCGGGAGCTGTTTTTT.